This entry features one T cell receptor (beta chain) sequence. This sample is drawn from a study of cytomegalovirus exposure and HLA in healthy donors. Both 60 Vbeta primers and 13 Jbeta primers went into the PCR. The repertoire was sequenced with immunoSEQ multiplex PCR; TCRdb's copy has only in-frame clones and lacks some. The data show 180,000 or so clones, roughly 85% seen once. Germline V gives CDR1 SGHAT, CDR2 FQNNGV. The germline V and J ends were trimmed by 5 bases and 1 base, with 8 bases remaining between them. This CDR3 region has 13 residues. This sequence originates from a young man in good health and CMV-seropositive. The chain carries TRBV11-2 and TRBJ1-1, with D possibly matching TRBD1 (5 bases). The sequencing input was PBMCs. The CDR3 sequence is CASSVQANTEAFF. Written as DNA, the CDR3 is TGTGCCAGCAGCGTACAGGCGAACACTGAAGCTTTCTTT.